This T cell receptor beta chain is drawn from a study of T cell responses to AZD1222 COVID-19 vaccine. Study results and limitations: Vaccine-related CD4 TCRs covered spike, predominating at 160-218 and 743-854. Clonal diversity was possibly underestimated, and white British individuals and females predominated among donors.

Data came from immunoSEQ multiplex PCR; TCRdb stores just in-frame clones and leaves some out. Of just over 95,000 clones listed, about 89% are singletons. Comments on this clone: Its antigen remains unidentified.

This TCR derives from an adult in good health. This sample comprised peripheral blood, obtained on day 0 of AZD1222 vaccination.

The CDR3 sequence is CASSVKQGAGTEAFF. The CDR3 bases are TGTGCCAGCAGCGTCAAACAGGGGGCTGGCACTGAAGCTTTCTTT. The gene calls are TRBV9 and TRBJ1-1, with 9 bases aligning to TRBD1. In germline, CDR1 is SGDLS, CDR2 YYNGEE. CDR3 length: 15 residues. The trim removed 2 bases at V and 4 bases at J, leaving 6 bases unmatched.